This T cell receptor beta chain was recorded in a study of tumor and adjacent non-tumor tissue in lung cancer. The template was RNA from unsorted bulk tissue. The library came from three nested PCR rounds adapted from ARM-PCR protocols. TCRdb redid the calling of the multiplex PCR reads with MiXCR, one entry per CDR3 protein. The sample holds roughly 66,000 distinct CDR3 sequences, around three quarters seen once. For this clonotype: Compared with germline, one end of the junction differs, possibly owing to a read error.

The germline V gene has CDR1 SGHNT and CDR2 YENEEA. The CDR3 covers 14 residues. The chain carries TRBV11-3 and TRBJ1-2, with D tentatively TRBD1 (6 bases). Material: lung tumor tissue. This receptor was identified in a man in his fifties or sixties with non-small cell lung cancer. CDR3 residues: CASGNERDNYRYIF. As DNA, the CDR3 is TGCGCCAGCGGGAATGAACGGGACAACTATCGCTACATCTTC.